This T cell receptor (beta chain) was observed in a study of response to subunit inactivated influenza vaccine. General study findings and limits: Few additional T cells are recruited per seasonal influenza vaccination, authors suggested.

The sample holds a few counts of this clonotype. Its specificity is unknown. Trimming stripped 0 bases from V and 2 bases from J, with 11 bases between. CDR1 is SGDLS and CDR2 is YYNGEE in the germline V gene. The CDR3 consists of 15 residues. TCRdb re-called the RT-PCR reads through MiXCR, storing one row per CDR3 protein. This table has more than 450,000 distinct CDR3 sequences, approximately 11% appearing once. The sample also formed part of further work on T cells expressing NK-cell markers. That work contributes: Libraries used 5'RACE template switching adding universal primer site and UMIs. One of eight sequenced donors was HCMV-seronegative; the other seven were seropositive. Where several donors were concerned, these clonotypes also led the CD3+CD56-NKG2C+ fraction. No clear determination of HCMV specificity was made for expanded NKG2C+ T cell clones.

The V call is TRBV9, the J call TRBJ2-5; D possibly corresponds to TRBD1 (5 bases). The clonotype originates from a man in his forties or fifties who received an inactivated influenza vaccine. This material consisted of PBMCs from blood, taken on the day of vaccination. The CDR3: CASSVEAGLQETQYF. For the CDR3, the DNA is TGTGCCAGCAGCGTAGAGGCAGGGCTACAAGAGACCCAGTACTTC.